The 9 T cell receptor beta chains listed next were all sequenced from one sample in a study of cytomegalovirus exposure and HLA in healthy donors. Both 60 Vbeta primers and 13 Jbeta primers went into the PCR. The repertoire was sequenced with immunoSEQ multiplex PCR; TCRdb's copy has only in-frame clones and lacks some. Counted here are about 62,000 clones, 80% to 90% occurring once; the ten biggest clones make up approximately 1.5%. The specimen was PBMCs. These TCRs come from a young man in good health and CMV-seronegative.

The chain recombines TRBV6-1 with TRBJ2-3, with 15 bases lining up with TRBD2. The CDR3 covers 15 residues. V lost 4 bases and J lost 4; bases outside the gene matches: 0. Germline V gene data show CDR1 as MNHNS and CDR2 as SASEGT. CDR3 residues: CASSGTSGGADTQYF. In nucleotides, the CDR3 is TGTGCCAGCAGTGGGACTAGCGGGGGGGCAGATACGCAGTATTTT.

V usage is TRBV29-1 and J usage is TRBJ2-3, with TRBD2 as a possible D gene (6 bases). The V end lost 1 base, the J end lost 2 bases, and 10 bases lay between the germline ends. This CDR3 is 14 amino acids long. Germline CDR1 SQVTM, CDR2 ANQGSEA. DNA of the CDR3: TGCAGCGTTGAAGGGACTACCGACACAGATACGCAGTATTTT. Encoded protein: CSVEGTTDTDTQYF.

V usage is TRBV7-6 and J usage is TRBJ1-1; a possible D gene is TRBD1 (6 bases). The CDR3 is made up of 15 amino acids. Germline CDR1 and CDR2: SGHVS and FNYEAQ. V lost 4 bases and J lost 4, with 16 bases in between. CDR3 region: CASSSPSGVSTEAFF. CDR3 nucleotides: TGTGCCAGCAGCTCTCCCTCAGGGGTTAGCACTGAAGCTTTCTTT.

The rearrangement links TRBV2 to TRBJ1-5; 7 nucleotides agree with TRBD1. The CDR3 is made up of 17 amino acids. V was clipped by 3 bases and J by 0 bases; unmatched bases: 8. CDR1 is SNHLY, CDR2 FYNNEI, per germline. The CDR3 region is CASSDGAGGYSNQPQHF. The CDR3, as DNA: TGTGCCAGCAGTGATGGGGCAGGGGGTTATAGCAATCAGCCCCAGCATTTT.

This clone was picked up a small number of times. This chain connects TRBV6-5 to TRBJ2-1; TRBD2 matches 10 bases. CDR3 length: 16 amino acids. The V gene's germline CDR1 is MNHEY and CDR2 SVGAGI. J gave up 8 bases and V 1 base, and 8 bases lay outside the gene matches. CDR3 sequence reads: CASSYLAGGIEDEQFF. DNA for the CDR3: TGTGCCAGCAGTTACTTAGCGGGGGGCATAGAAGATGAGCAGTTCTTC.

V usage is TRBV6-5 and J usage is TRBJ1-6; D perhaps matches TRBD1 (6 bases). Germline V gene lookup returns CDR1 MNHEY and CDR2 SVGAGI. The CDR3 runs 15 residues. V was clipped by 2 bases and J by 10 bases, with 15 bases between them. The CDR3 reads CASSYGGAGESPLHF. The CDR3 DNA is TGTGCCAGCAGTTACGGGGGTGCAGGGGAATCACCCCTCCACTTT.

The chain uses TRBV5-1 and TRBJ1-6; D ambiguous. V dropped 2 bases and J dropped 7 bases, with 13 bases sitting between them. This CDR3 contains 15 residues. Germline V gene sequence: CDR1 SGHRS, CDR2 YFSETQ. The CDR3 nucleotides are TGCGCCAGCAGCTTTAGTAGGACGGGGAATTCACCCCTCCACTTT. It yields the protein CASSFSRTGNSPLHF.

This sequence joins TRBV30 and TRBJ2-5; D may be TRBD1 (6 bases). The length of the CDR3 is 11 residues. Germline values: CDR1 GTSNPN, CDR2 SVGIG (reference sequence). V was shortened by 5 bases and J by 5 bases, with 9 bases between the two germline ends. For the CDR3, the DNA is TGTGCCTGGGCCCAGGGGGAGACCCAGTACTTC. The encoded protein is CAWAQGETQYF. The full variable domain, completed using reference TRBV30 and TRBJ2-5, is SQTIHQWPATLVQPVGSPLSLECTVEGTSNPNLYWYRQAAGRGLQLLFYSVGIGQISSEVPQNLSASRPQDRQFILSSKKLLLSDSGFYLCAWAQGETQYFGPGTRLLVL.

This chain uses TRBV28 with TRBJ1-2, with no clear D. With 6 bases removed from V and 5 bases from J, the gap between germline ends came to 19 bases. The CDR3 runs 15 residues. Germline assignment: CDR1 MDHEN and CDR2 SYDVKM. CDR3 in amino acids: CASSPRELSWYGYTF. Written as DNA, the CDR3 is TGTGCCAGCAGCCCCCGGGAGTTATCGTGGTATGGCTACACCTTC.